This T cell receptor beta chain was documented in a study of T cells in localized non-small cell lung cancer. Overall study results and limits: Within adjacent lung there appeared a median roughly 60 of the top 100 tumor clones. Prolonged overall survival went with higher T cell density in the blood. Because researchers sequenced only one region of the tumor, heterogeneity is still possible.

In germline, CDR1 is KGHSH, CDR2 LQKENI. This CDR3 has 16 residues. Trimming removed 0 bases from V and 2 bases from J, with 11 bases in between. Using immunoSEQ multiplex PCR, the repertoire was profiled, and TCRdb retains in-frame clones only, with some absent. The sample shows some 26,000 clones, over 85% of them seen only once. A note on this clone: Its target is unknown.

The sample here was peripheral blood, taken before any cancer treatment. This chain connects TRBV18 to TRBJ2-1; D not resolved. This sequence originates from a woman between 18 and 50 years old with stage I lung adenocarcinoma. CDR3 residues: CASSPPAPGTYNEQFF. Written as DNA, the CDR3 is TGTGCCAGCTCACCACCGGCCCCGGGCACCTACAATGAGCAGTTCTTC. The full variable domain, completed using reference TRBV18 and TRBJ2-1, is NAGVMQNPRHLVRRRGQEARLRCSPMKGHSHVYWYRQLPEEGLKFMVYLQKENIIDESGMPKERFSAEFPKEGPSILRIQQVVRGDSAAYFCASSPPAPGTYNEQFFGPGTRLTVL.